This T cell receptor beta chain was sequenced during a study of blood T cell repertoires in COVID-19. The overall study: Specimens from acute and convalescent COVID-19 originated in the United States, Italy and Spain. Sample material is recorded as cDNA or gDNA derived from T cells, B-cell-depleted T cells, or PBMCs.

In the study's own analysis: Using reference gene primer amplification, nucleated cell counts were estimated. The repertoire was sequenced with immunoSEQ multiplex PCR; TCRdb's copy has only in-frame clones and lacks some. The DNA gave D and trimming, while V, J and clone size come from that table. The sample includes around 50,000 clones, 90% of them seen just once. The germline gives CDR1 ENHRY, CDR2 SYGVKD. The CDR3 spans 14 residues. The J segment lost 3 bases and the V segment lost 2 bases, leaving 2 bases of the junction unmatched. Sequencing was carried out using peripheral blood. This receptor was identified in a human donor in a cohort sampled during active COVID-19. This chain connects TRBV10-3 to TRBJ2-3, with TRBD2 identical over 7 bases. CDR3 bases: TGTGCCATCAGTGAGGGGGGGGGTACAGATACGCAGTATTTT. Protein sequence: CAISEGGGTDTQYF.